The 5 T cell receptor beta chains in this list originate from one sample, sequenced in a study of response to subunit inactivated influenza vaccine. TCRdb redid the calling of the RT-PCR reads with MiXCR, one entry per CDR3 protein. The repertoire has 450,000 to 500,000 distinct CDR3 sequences, roughly 11% of them found once; the top ten carry 9.5% to 15%. Sequencing was performed on PBMCs from blood, taken more than 35 days after vaccination. These TCRs come from a man in his fifties who received an inactivated influenza vaccine.

This clonotype was recorded many times. This rearrangement joins TRBV7-6 to TRBJ2-1, with 10 bases fitting TRBD2. V was pared by 4 bases and J by 3 bases, with 3 bases of the junction left unmatched. This CDR3 region has 15 residues. CDR1 is SGHVS, CDR2 FNYEAQ, per germline. CDR3 loop: CASSSTSGFYNEQFF. The CDR3 bases are TGTGCCAGCAGCTCGACTAGCGGGTTCTACAATGAGCAGTTCTTC.

This clonotype was detected many times. The chain couples TRBV3-1 to TRBJ2-7; 8 nucleotides agree with TRBD2. Germline CDR1 is LGHDT and CDR2 is YNNKEL (reference sequence). The V gene end was trimmed by 3 bases and the J gene end by 2 bases; junction bases not matched to a gene: 0. The CDR3 is 13 amino acids. This CDR3 is CASSQGLAYEQYF. The CDR3 DNA reads TGTGCCAGCAGCCAGGGACTAGCCTACGAGCAGTACTTC.

The table lists this clonotype with many counts. This chain joins TRBV2 and TRBJ2-5; no definite D call. The germline CDR1 and CDR2 sequences are SNHLY and FYNNEI. Trimming stripped 4 bases from V and 1 base from J, with 7 bases between. This CDR3 has 13 residues. In nucleotides, the CDR3 is TGTGCCAGCAGTGGGCGGCGCCAAGAGACCCAGTACTTC. It encodes CASSGRRQETQYF.

This clonotype was detected many times. In DNA form, the CDR3 reads TGTGCCAGCAGCTTCGCGAGGGGACTCGTCGCCGAGCAGTACTTC. Translating it yields CASSFARGLVAEQYF. The chain uses TRBV5-6 and TRBJ2-7, with D perhaps TRBD2 (6 bases). V was trimmed by 2 bases and J by 6 bases, leaving 18 bases between them. This CDR3 has 15 residues. Germline V gives CDR1 SGHDT, CDR2 YYEEEE.

This clonotype has only a few counts. V is TRBV7-3 and J is TRBJ2-7, with D maybe TRBD1 (6 bases). CDR3 length equals 13 residues. V was clipped by 4 bases and J by 7 bases, with 14 bases between them. The V gene's germline CDR1 is SGHTA and CDR2 FQGTGA. CDR3 sequence: CASSSNPGTEQYF. CDR3 coding DNA: TGTGCCAGCAGCTCGAACCCCGGGACAGAGCAGTACTTC. Drawing the rest from reference TRBV7-3 and TRBJ2-7, the complete variable domain is GAGVSQTPSNKVTEKGKYVELRCDPISGHTALYWYRQSLGQGPEFLIYFQGTGAADDSGLPNDRFFAVRPEGSVSTLKIQRTERGDSAVYLCASSSNPGTEQYFGPGTRLTVT.